Listed below are T cell receptor beta chains from one sample, sequenced in a study of blood T cell repertoires in COVID-19. The repertoire was sequenced with immunoSEQ multiplex PCR; TCRdb's copy has only in-frame clones and lacks some. This table holds just over 300,000 clones, nearly 90% found once. Input material: PBMCs or T cells enriched from blood (not recorded which). These TCRs come from a woman between 18 and 30 years old with acute COVID-19. CDR3s leave out the opening cysteine and the closing phenylalanine or tryptophan. The D gene is left open where the match is weak.

j_gene: TRBJ2-6
v_gene: TRBV19
d_gene: TRBD1
CDR3aa: ASIMDRGAGANVLT

j_gene: TRBJ2-1
v_gene: TRBV10-1
d_gene: NA
CDR3aa: ASSEQITNEQF

j_gene: TRBJ2-7
v_gene: TRBV10-2
d_gene: NA
CDR3aa: ASKVGGSYEQY

j_gene: TRBJ2-5
v_gene: TRBV9
d_gene: TRBD1
CDR3aa: ASSAGTGGAETQY

j_gene: TRBJ1-5
v_gene: TRBV2
d_gene: NA
CDR3aa: ASRENINQPQH

j_gene: TRBJ1-4
v_gene: TRBV6-5
d_gene: NA
CDR3aa: ASEWEKLF

j_gene: TRBJ1-1
v_gene: TRBV25-1
d_gene: NA
CDR3aa: ASSETRGNTEAF

j_gene: TRBJ1-1
v_gene: TRBV9
d_gene: TRBD1
CDR3aa: ASSLGPKRDRGRWNTEAF

j_gene: TRBJ2-1
v_gene: TRBV28
d_gene: TRBD2
CDR3aa: ASSLGRGGHPFYNEQF

j_gene: TRBJ1-3
v_gene: TRBV14
d_gene: NA
CDR3aa: ASSHSGNTIY

j_gene: TRBJ1-2
v_gene: TRBV2
d_gene: NA
CDR3aa: ASRGPGGPGYT

j_gene: TRBJ2-5
v_gene: TRBV28
d_gene: TRBD2
CDR3aa: ASSPTSALQETQY

j_gene: TRBJ1-1
v_gene: TRBV7-2
d_gene: NA
CDR3aa: ASSPQAAGFTEAF

j_gene: TRBJ2-7
v_gene: TRBV3-1/TRBV3-2
d_gene: TRBD2
CDR3aa: ASSQVAGAYEQY

j_gene: TRBJ2-7
v_gene: TRBV3-1/TRBV3-2
d_gene: TRBD2
CDR3aa: ASSPGSGSSSYEQY

j_gene: TRBJ2-3
v_gene: TRBV7-9
d_gene: NA
CDR3aa: ASSGAGADTQY

j_gene: TRBJ1-5
v_gene: TRBV9
d_gene: NA
CDR3aa: ASSSGGGGQPQH

j_gene: TRBJ2-7
v_gene: TRBV24-1
d_gene: NA
CDR3aa: ATSDSVSYEQY

j_gene: TRBJ1-1
v_gene: TRBV15
d_gene: NA
CDR3aa: ATRTNSMNTEAF

j_gene: TRBJ2-1
v_gene: TRBV3-1/TRBV3-2
d_gene: TRBD2
CDR3aa: ASSQAAGVNEQF

j_gene: TRBJ1-1
v_gene: TRBV5-4
d_gene: NA
CDR3aa: ASSLVGTPRGEAF

j_gene: TRBJ1-1
v_gene: TRBV27
d_gene: TRBD1
CDR3aa: ASSLSPGTGGPYTEAF

j_gene: TRBJ2-7
v_gene: TRBV5-5
d_gene: NA
CDR3aa: ASSLQGTYEQY

j_gene: TRBJ1-2
v_gene: TRBV6-5
d_gene: NA
CDR3aa: ASTIPGDRDGYT

j_gene: TRBJ1-4
v_gene: TRBV2
d_gene: TRBD1
CDR3aa: ASRVIRDRSATNEKLF

j_gene: TRBJ2-7
v_gene: TRBV27
d_gene: NA
CDR3aa: ASSFTRKDEQY

j_gene: TRBJ2-2
v_gene: TRBV28
d_gene: TRBD1
CDR3aa: ASLRGPNTGELF